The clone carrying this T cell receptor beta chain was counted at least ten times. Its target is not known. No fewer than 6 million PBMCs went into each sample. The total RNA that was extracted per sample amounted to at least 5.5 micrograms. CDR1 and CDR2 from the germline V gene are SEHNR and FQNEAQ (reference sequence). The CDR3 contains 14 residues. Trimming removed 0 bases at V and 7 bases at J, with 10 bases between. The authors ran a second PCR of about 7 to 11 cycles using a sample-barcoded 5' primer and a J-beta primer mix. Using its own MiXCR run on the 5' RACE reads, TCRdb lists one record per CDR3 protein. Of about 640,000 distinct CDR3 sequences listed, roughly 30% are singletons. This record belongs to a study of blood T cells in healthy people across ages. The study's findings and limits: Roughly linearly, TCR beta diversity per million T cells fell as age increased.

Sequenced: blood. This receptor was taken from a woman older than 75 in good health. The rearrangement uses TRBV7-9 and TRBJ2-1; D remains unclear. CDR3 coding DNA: TGTGCCAGCAGCTTAGCCTCGGTAGTAAATGAGCAGTTCTTC. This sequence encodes CASSLASVVNEQFF.